This T cell receptor beta chain is drawn from a study of blood T cell repertoires in COVID-19. About the research overall: Acute and convalescent COVID-19 specimens originated in the United States, Italy and Spain. PBMCs, B-cell-depleted T cells, or T cells provided the cDNA or gDNA that made up the material.

Recruited during active infection, patients (from Seattle) were subsequently followed longitudinally. CDR1 and CDR2 from the germline V gene are LGHDT and YNNKEL (reference sequence). V lost 6 bases and J lost 4; bases outside the gene matches: 5. The CDR3 consists of 14 residues. Original processing notes: Reference gene primer amplification yielded estimated nucleated cell counts. Profiled with immunoSEQ multiplex PCR; TCRdb holds only in-frame clones, not every one. Clone size and V and J calls were adopted from that table, with D and trimming inferred from the DNA. The profile covers tens of thousands of clones, with 80% to 90% appearing a single time and less than 3.5% taken by the ten largest.

The sample comprised peripheral blood. The J gene is TRBJ2-2, the V gene TRBV3-1 (or the pseudogene TRBV3-2); 7 bases map to TRBD1. The sequence was collected from a man between 50 and 59 years old with COVID-19, enrolled during active disease. The CDR3 is CASRTTGSTGELFF. The CDR3 DNA reads as TGTGCCAGCAGGACGACAGGGTCCACCGGGGAGCTGTTTTTT.